The clone carrying this T cell receptor beta chain has only one observation. Per germline, CDR1 SGDLS and CDR2 YYNGEE. The CDR3 extends over 20 amino acids. V lost 0 bases to trimming and J lost 0 bases; unmatched junction nucleotides: 12. The entry originates in a study of PD-L1 blockade in urothelial cancer. Background on the study: Males with bladder-origin urothelial cancer constituted about nine tenths of the roughly 29 patients. Peripheral blood specimens exhibited a median yield of around 130,000 T cells.

Generated by immunoSEQ multiplex PCR, the TCRdb table keeps only in-frame clones and is missing some. The table has about 21,000 clones, roughly 90% seen once; the top ten hold about 15%. Patients yielded 1 to 8 samples each, pretreatment and on-treatment. Sequenced material: PBMCs, taken around atezolizumab (anti-PD-L1) treatment. J is TRBJ2-6 and V is TRBV9; 7 bases agree with TRBD1. The TCR was taken from a woman aged 55 to 70 with urothelial cancer. CDR3 loop: CASSVDLSGTAFSGANVLTF. CDR3 nucleotide sequence: TGTGCCAGCAGCGTAGATTTGAGTGGGACAGCCTTCTCTGGGGCCAACGTCCTGACTTTC.